This T cell receptor (beta chain) was retrieved from a study of blood T cell repertoires in COVID-19. Study information: COVID-19 samples collected from the United States, Italy and Spain covered acute and convalescent phases.

The protocol was immunoSEQ multiplex PCR, while the TCRdb copy is restricted to in-frame clones and leaves out a portion. In the table there are around 300,000 clones, roughly 89% of which are singletons. The receptor comes from a woman younger than 45 with active or convalescent COVID-19. The sample was peripheral blood.

The chain's CDR3 is CASSETFSGTQGDTQYF. The CDR3 DNA reads as TGCGCCAGCAGTGAGACCTTTTCCGGGACTCAAGGGGATACGCAGTATTTT. The rearrangement links TRBV10-1 to TRBJ2-3; TRBD2 might be the D (6 bases). The V gene's germline CDR1 is WNHNN and CDR2 SYGVQD (reference sequence). V was clipped by 2 bases and J by 6 bases, with 21 bases between them. CDR3 length: 17 amino acids.